Given below is one T cell receptor (beta chain) in context. No antigen is known for it. No clone much larger than this one lies a single base away; base qualities are absent. This sample includes further DNA sequences coding for the same CDR3. Another Seattle source contributed samples from volunteer blood donors who had recovered from COVID-19. The collaborating institutions used their own protocols to collect whole blood in K2EDTA tubes. For TCRbeta analysis, collaborators shipped samples as frozen whole blood, isolated PBMCs, or DNA extracted from either of those sample types. This entry belongs to a study of blood T cell repertoires in COVID-19 (dated by TCRdb to the early 2020s). About the study as a whole: Collaborator samples came from the United States, Italy and Spain and covered acute and convalescent phases of COVID-19. The material from the prospective study consisted of cDNA or gDNA derived from T cells, B-cell-depleted T cells, or PBMCs. The repertoires were released in a freely available public database intended as a resource for research on the immune response to SARS-CoV-2. The sample metadata nearly always contained a de-identified subject ID, COVID-19 status, age in years and sex. The samples were drawn from the first 160 participants of the ongoing ImmuneRACE study and from under 1,500 subjects provided by 6 global collaborators. Where available, HLA class I and class II types were obtained from metadata supplied by the sample provider rather than from assay-based typing. Deeply sampled blood TCRbeta repertoires from subjects exposed to, actively infected with, or recovered from COVID-19 were included in the dataset.

TCRbeta CDR3 regions were amplified from genomic DNA by means of the immunoSEQ Assay, a bias-controlled multiplex PCR. For the original study's pipeline: The number of nucleated cells in each sample was estimated from the amplification of reference gene primers within the assay. To quantify the absolute abundance of each unique TCRbeta CDR3 rearrangement, sequence reads were collapsed and filtered. For each sample, productive Simpson clonality was calculated as the square root of Simpson's diversity index across productive rearrangements. As stored in TCRdb, this immuneACCESS dataset retains in-frame rearrangements with V and J assigned. A fraction of the clones does not appear; measured against another copy, unresolved V genes explain less than half of the discrepancy, and the remainder lacks a known reason. That table furnishes V, J and clone size, whereas the DNA furnished D and trimming. The sample table holds around 280,000 clones, of which about nine tenths were seen once. Roughly 2.2% of the sample comes from the top ten.

Reading from cysteine to phenylalanine, the CDR3 counts 15 amino acids. The retained sequence is limited to the CDR3, 45 bases, with the frame set at the first base. Based on the germline V gene, the CDR1 and CDR2 sequences are SGHRS and YFSETQ. Trimming removed 4 bases from V and 0 bases from J; the gene matches leave 5 bases unexplained. Results and caveats for the whole study, not just this receptor: Clinical and demographic metadata were provided uncurated, with the amount varying by source and participant.

The sequence came from a woman between 45 and 60 years old who had recovered from COVID-19. Sample: peripheral blood. The rearrangement joined TRBV5-1 to TRBJ1-1, with 8 bases aligning to TRBD1. The CDR3 here reads CASSTGQGMNTEAFF. The bases read TGCGCCAGCAGCACCGGACAGGGCATGAACACTGAAGCTTTCTTT.